This T cell receptor beta chain was captured in a study of blood T cell repertoires in COVID-19. Overall study context: Acute and convalescent COVID-19 specimens originated in the United States, Italy and Spain. PBMCs, B-cell-depleted T cells, or T cells were the source of the cDNA or gDNA that made up the material.

The authors' processing: Reference gene primer amplification in the assay estimated nucleated cell counts. Assay used: immunoSEQ multiplex PCR; TCRdb lists only in-frame clones, some missing. That table furnishes V, J and clone size, whereas the DNA furnished D and trimming. Counted here are about 190,000 clones, around 85% occurring once; the ten biggest clones make up about 1.1%. Germline loops: CDR1 KGHSH, CDR2 LQKENI. CDR3 length equals 15 residues. V shed 4 bases and J shed 0 bases, with 10 bases lying between them. The sequence was collected from a man aged 25 to 40 with acute or convalescent COVID-19. This sequence joins TRBV18 and TRBJ1-5; unclear D gene. Sequencing was performed on peripheral blood. The CDR3 DNA reads as TGTGCCAGCTCACTTTACGGTCATAGCAATCAGCCCCAGCATTTT. Residues: CASSLYGHSNQPQHF.